The 22 T cell receptor beta chains given below trace back to one sample, sequenced in a study of blood T cells in healthy people across ages. The authors ran a second PCR of 7 to 11 cycles using a sample-barcoded 5' primer and a J-beta primer mix. TCRdb called the 5' RACE reads again in MiXCR, with one record for every CDR3 protein. This table has around 1,500,000 distinct CDR3 sequences, 28% appearing once. Sequencing was done on a sample of blood. Every receptor here comes from a woman aged 25 to 39 in good health.

This chain uses TRBV5-6 with TRBJ1-6, with D possibly TRBD1 on 6 matching bases. CDR1 and CDR2 from the germline V gene are SGHDT and YYEEEE. The CDR3 totals 15 residues. Trimming removed 3 bases from V and 10 bases from J, with 17 bases in between. In DNA form, the CDR3 reads TGTGCCAGCAGCTCTTTGACAGGAAGGCGCTCACCCCTCCACTTT. It specifies CASSSLTGRRSPLHF.

Only a few counts were recorded for this clonotype. The rearrangement links TRBV30 to TRBJ2-1, with D possibly matching TRBD1 (6 bases). Germline-derived CDR1 and CDR2 are GTSNPN and SVGIG (reference sequence). Deletions cut 3 bases from V and 5 bases from J, with 14 bases between. The CDR3 runs to 14 residues. The DNA of the CDR3 is TGTGCCTGGAGCGCCACAGGGTCTCACAATGAGCAGTTCTTC. Amino acid sequence: CAWSATGSHNEQFF.

This clonotype has only a few counts. The chain uses TRBV9 and TRBJ2-5; TRBD2 matches at 11 bases. The V and J ends lost 4 bases and 0 bases, in that order; junction bases with no gene match: 2. CDR3 length: 15 amino acids. Per germline, CDR1 SGDLS and CDR2 YYNGEE. The CDR3, as DNA: TGTGCCAGCAGCATAGCGGGGGGGTACCAAGAGACCCAGTACTTC. This translates into CASSIAGGYQETQYF.

A single count supports this clonotype. The rearrangement joins TRBV6-5 to TRBJ2-1; TRBD2 matches at 11 bases. CDR1 MNHEY and CDR2 SVGAGI come from the germline V gene. The CDR3 is 16 residues long. V trimming: 4 bases; J trimming: 8 bases; junction bases outside the gene matches: 10. Here the CDR3 DNA reads TGTGCCAGCAGTTGGGGAACTAGCGGGGGTCAGGATGAGCAGTTCTTC. Translated, it gives CASSWGTSGGQDEQFF.

This clonotype was seen more than once but under ten times. V and J are TRBV7-2 and TRBJ2-2; possibly TRBD1 or TRBD2 for D (5 bases each). Germline V gene lookup returns CDR1 SGHTA and CDR2 FQGNSA. The V gene lost 2 bases and the J gene lost 4 bases, with 11 bases spanning the gap. The CDR3 extends over 15 amino acids. CDR3 nucleotide sequence: TGTGCCAGCAGCTTAAAAGGGGACCCCACCGGGGAGCTGTTTTTT. Translated: CASSLKGDPTGELFF.

The chain uses TRBV3-1 and TRBJ1-2; D remains unclear. This CDR3 contains 14 residues. From germline, CDR1 is LGHDT and CDR2 YNNKEL (reference sequence). Trimming took 4 bases from V and 3 from J, leaving 12 bases between them. The CDR3 loop is CASSLSPVYYGYTF. The CDR3 DNA reads as TGTGCCAGCAGCCTCTCGCCGGTCTACTATGGCTACACCTTC.

This clonotype was observed at least ten times. This chain joins TRBV10-2 and TRBJ1-2; no clear D. This CDR3 has 13 amino acids. Germline CDR1 and CDR2: WSHSY and SAAADI. V was cut by 2 bases and J by 6 bases, with 10 bases left in between. The chain's CDR3 is CASSETAGNGYTF. In nucleotides, the CDR3 is TGCGCCAGCAGTGAGACAGCCGGGAATGGCTACACCTTC.

V is TRBV29-1 and J is TRBJ1-2; D is possibly TRBD1 (6 bases). Germline CDR1 and CDR2: SQVTM and ANQGSEA. Trimming left V 3 bases short and J 0 bases short, with 11 bases between. This CDR3 is built from 14 residues. DNA for the CDR3: TGCAGCGTTGATCCGGGGGCGCCTAACTATGGCTACACCTTC. This encodes CSVDPGAPNYGYTF.

This clonotype was observed a few times. J is TRBJ1-2 and V is TRBV7-9; D is unclear. There are 13 residues in the CDR3. Germline lookup yields CDR1 SEHNR and CDR2 FQNEAQ (reference sequence). V was clipped by 3 bases and J by 6 bases, with 11 bases between them. CDR3 in amino acids: CASSLGSSDGYTF. The CDR3 nucleotides read TGTGCCAGCAGCTTGGGCAGTTCCGATGGCTACACCTTC.

The chain has TRBV30 and TRBJ2-1; 10 nucleotides match TRBD2. This CDR3 is 13 amino acids long. The V gene end was trimmed by 4 bases and the J gene end by 6 bases; junction bases not matched to a gene: 3. In germline, CDR1 is GTSNPN, CDR2 SVGIG (reference sequence). The CDR3 spells CAWKGLAFNEQFF. For the CDR3, the DNA is TGTGCCTGGAAGGGACTAGCGTTCAATGAGCAGTTCTTC. The full variable domain, its missing parts supplied by reference TRBV30 and TRBJ2-1, is SQTIHQWPATLVQPVGSPLSLECTVEGTSNPNLYWYRQAAGRGLQLLFYSVGIGQISSEVPQNLSASRPQDRQFILSSKKLLLSDSGFYLCAWKGLAFNEQFFGPGTRLTVL.

This chain connects TRBV4-1 to TRBJ1-5, with 9 bases fitting TRBD1. V was clipped by 3 bases and J by 7 bases; unmatched bases: 13. Germline loops: CDR1 MGHRA, CDR2 YSYEKL. The CDR3 spans 17 residues. The DNA of the CDR3 is TGCGCCAGCAGCCAGGGTCCGGGACAGGGAATGGGACAGCCCCAGCATTTT. Its translation is CASSQGPGQGMGQPQHF.

Many counts were recorded for this clonotype. The rearrangement joins TRBV29-1 to TRBJ2-1; 7 nucleotides agree with TRBD2. Looked up from germline, CDR1 is SQVTM and CDR2 is ANQGSEA. Trimming removed 4 bases from V and 4 bases from J; junction bases left unmatched: 16. This CDR3 contains 17 residues. The CDR3 sequence is CSVGARAGAGPYNEQFF. CDR3 sequence (DNA): TGCAGCGTTGGCGCCCGGGCCGGAGCGGGGCCTTACAATGAGCAGTTCTTC.

CDR3 residues: CASSQSSNRNTGELFF. For the CDR3, the DNA is TGCGCCAGCAGCCAATCCTCCAACAGGAACACCGGGGAGCTGTTTTTT. The chain couples TRBV4-1 to TRBJ2-2; D is uncertain. This CDR3 comprises 16 residues. CDR1 and CDR2 (germline): MGHRA, YSYEKL. Trimming cost V 2 bases and J 1 base, with 11 bases left between them.

This clonotype has a count of ten or more. J is TRBJ2-3 and V is TRBV27, with D perhaps assigned TRBD1 or TRBD2 (5 bases each). The CDR3 is 17 amino acids. V lost 5 bases to trimming and J lost 0 bases, with 18 bases between them. Per the germline V gene, CDR1 is MNHEY and CDR2 is SMNVEV (reference sequence). The CDR3 DNA reads as TGTGCCAGCAGTCCCCAGGAGAGGGGATCAAGCACAGATACGCAGTATTTT. This codes for CASSPQERGSSTDTQYF.

Only a few counts were recorded for this clonotype. V and J are TRBV7-2 and TRBJ2-1; D possibly uses TRBD1 or TRBD2 (6 bases each). The germline CDR1 and CDR2 sequences are SGHTA and FQGNSA. The V end lost 5 bases, the J end lost 6 bases, and 17 bases lay between the germline ends. The CDR3 runs to 15 residues. This chain's CDR3 is CASSTDWGASNEQFF. DNA of the CDR3: TGTGCCAGCAGCACAGACTGGGGGGCTAGCAATGAGCAGTTCTTC.

V gene TRBV5-1 combines with J gene TRBJ2-1, with D uncertain. CDR1 SGHRS and CDR2 YFSETQ come from the germline V gene. Trimming took 7 bases from V and 4 from J, leaving 18 bases between them. The CDR3 runs to 15 residues. CDR3 coding DNA: TGCGCCAGCGGAGCTTGGGTGGGCGAGTACAATGAGCAGTTCTTC. It encodes CASGAWVGEYNEQFF.

V gene TRBV6-5 combines with J gene TRBJ1-2; possibly TRBD1 for D (5 bases). V was shortened by 6 bases and J by 5 bases, with 10 bases between the two germline ends. CDR3 size: 12 residues. Germline CDR1 is MNHEY and CDR2 is SVGAGI. CDR3 amino acids: CASRDTWYGYTF. The DNA for the CDR3 is TGTGCCAGCAGGGACACCTGGTATGGCTACACCTTC.

In its sample, this clonotype was seen many times. CDR3 sequence reads: CSVELPRGVRVGQGTNYGYTF. The CDR3 DNA follows: TGCAGCGTTGAGCTCCCCAGGGGCGTCCGAGTCGGGCAGGGGACTAACTATGGCTACACCTTC. The rearrangement uses TRBV29-1 and TRBJ1-2; the D gene is possibly TRBD1 (6 bases). The germline V gene encodes CDR1 SQVTM and CDR2 ANQGSEA. V was pared by 3 bases and J by 0 bases, with 32 bases between. CDR3 length: 21 residues.

This clonotype has at least ten counts. The rearrangement joins TRBV7-2 to TRBJ2-1; D not resolved. With 5 bases removed from V and 4 bases from J, the gap between germline ends came to 15 bases. Germline V gene lookup returns CDR1 SGHTA and CDR2 FQGNSA. The CDR3 consists of 15 residues. The CDR3: CASSQSAVGYNEQFF. The CDR3 DNA reads as TGTGCCAGCAGCCAGAGTGCGGTAGGGTACAATGAGCAGTTCTTC.

This clonotype was observed a handful of times. The CDR3 region has the DNA TGCAGTGCTGGGACATTGATTTATGGCTACACCTTC. It encodes CSAGTLIYGYTF. The chain recombines TRBV20-1 with TRBJ1-2; D possibly corresponds to TRBD1 (6 bases). V was cut by 5 bases and J by 5 bases, with 12 bases left in between. This CDR3 comprises 12 residues. Germline CDR1 reads DFQATT; CDR2 reads SNEGSKA (reference sequence).

This chain joins TRBV27 and TRBJ1-4; unclear D gene. The CDR3 totals 12 residues. Germline V lookup: CDR1 MNHEY, CDR2 SMNVEV (reference sequence). Trimming removed 8 bases at V and 5 bases at J, with 9 bases between. CDR3 loop: CASGRLNEKLFF. The CDR3, as DNA: TGTGCCAGCGGACGGCTGAATGAAAAACTGTTTTTT. The variable domain in full, completed from reference TRBV27 and TRBJ1-4, reads EAQVTQNPRYLITVTGKKLTVTCSQNMNHEYMSWYRQDPGLGLRQIYYSMNVEVTDKGDVPEGYKVSRKEKRNFPLILESPSPNQTSLYFCASGRLNEKLFFGSGTQLSVL.

V gene TRBV12-3 or TRBV12-4 combines with J gene TRBJ2-7; 8 nucleotides match TRBD1. The junction had 10 bases not matched to a gene; V was cut back by 0 bases and J by 6 bases. The length of the CDR3 is 16 residues. The CDR3 is CASSLAWTGFWGEQYF. In DNA form, the CDR3 reads TGTGCCAGCAGTTTAGCGTGGACAGGGTTTTGGGGCGAGCAGTACTTC.